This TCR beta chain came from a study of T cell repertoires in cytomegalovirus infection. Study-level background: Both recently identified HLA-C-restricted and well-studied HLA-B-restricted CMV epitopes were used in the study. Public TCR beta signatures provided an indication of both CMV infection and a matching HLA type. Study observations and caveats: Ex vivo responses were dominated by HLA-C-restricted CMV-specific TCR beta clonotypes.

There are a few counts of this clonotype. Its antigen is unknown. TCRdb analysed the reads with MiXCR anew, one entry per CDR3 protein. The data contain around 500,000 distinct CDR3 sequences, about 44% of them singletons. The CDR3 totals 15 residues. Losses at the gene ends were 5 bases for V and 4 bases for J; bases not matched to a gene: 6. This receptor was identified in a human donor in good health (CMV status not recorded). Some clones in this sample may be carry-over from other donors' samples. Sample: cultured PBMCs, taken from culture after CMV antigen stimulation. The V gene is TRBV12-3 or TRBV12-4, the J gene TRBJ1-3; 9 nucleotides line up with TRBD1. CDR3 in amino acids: CASSPTGTGGNTIYF. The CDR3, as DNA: TGTGCCAGCAGTCCAACCGGGACAGGGGGAAACACCATATATTTT.